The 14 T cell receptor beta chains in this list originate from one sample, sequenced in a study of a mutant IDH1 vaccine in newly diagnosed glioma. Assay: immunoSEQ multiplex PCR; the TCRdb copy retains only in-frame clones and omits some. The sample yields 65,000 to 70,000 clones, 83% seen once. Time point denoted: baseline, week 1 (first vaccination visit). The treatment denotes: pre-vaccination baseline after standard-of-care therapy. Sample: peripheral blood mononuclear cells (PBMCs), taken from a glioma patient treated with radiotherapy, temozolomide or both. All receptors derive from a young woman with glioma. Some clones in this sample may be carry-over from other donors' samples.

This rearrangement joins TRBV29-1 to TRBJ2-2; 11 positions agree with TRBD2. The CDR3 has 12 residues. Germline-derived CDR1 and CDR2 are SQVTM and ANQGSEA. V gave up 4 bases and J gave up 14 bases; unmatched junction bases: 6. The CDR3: CSVVGLAGGLFF. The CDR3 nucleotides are TGCAGCGTTGTAGGGCTAGCGGGAGGTCTGTTTTTT.

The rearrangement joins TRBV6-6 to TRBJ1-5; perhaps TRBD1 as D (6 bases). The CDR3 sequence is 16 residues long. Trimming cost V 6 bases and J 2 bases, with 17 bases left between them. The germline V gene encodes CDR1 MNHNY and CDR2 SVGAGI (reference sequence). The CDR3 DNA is TGTGCCAGCAGCATTCAACAGGGCCTCGGCAATCAGCCCCAGCATTTT. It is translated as CASSIQQGLGNQPQHF.

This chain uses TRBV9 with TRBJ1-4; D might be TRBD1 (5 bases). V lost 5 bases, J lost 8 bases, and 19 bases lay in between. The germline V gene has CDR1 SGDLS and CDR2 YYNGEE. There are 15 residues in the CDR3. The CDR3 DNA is TGTGCCAGCAGTAAATCAGGGAATTCGGGGGAAAAACTGTTTTTT. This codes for CASSKSGNSGEKLFF.

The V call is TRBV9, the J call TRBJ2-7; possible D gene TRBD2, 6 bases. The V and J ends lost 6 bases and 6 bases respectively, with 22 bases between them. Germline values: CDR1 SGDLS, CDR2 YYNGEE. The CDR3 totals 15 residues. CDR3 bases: TGTGCCAGCAACCCGGAGGGGCAGGAGAGCTCCGAGCAGTACTTC. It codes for CASNPEGQESSEQYF. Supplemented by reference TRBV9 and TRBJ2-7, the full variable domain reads DSGVTQTPKHLITATGQRVTLRCSPRSGDLSVYWYQQSLDQGLQFLIQYYNGEERAKGNILERFSAQQFPDLHSELNLSSLELGDSALYFCASNPEGQESSEQYFGPGTRLTVT.

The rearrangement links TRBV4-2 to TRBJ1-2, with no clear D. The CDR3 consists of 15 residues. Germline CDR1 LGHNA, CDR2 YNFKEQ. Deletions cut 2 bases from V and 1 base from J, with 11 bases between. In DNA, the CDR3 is TGTGCCAGCAGCCAATCGAGATTCAATAACTATGGCTACACCTTC. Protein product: CASSQSRFNNYGYTF.

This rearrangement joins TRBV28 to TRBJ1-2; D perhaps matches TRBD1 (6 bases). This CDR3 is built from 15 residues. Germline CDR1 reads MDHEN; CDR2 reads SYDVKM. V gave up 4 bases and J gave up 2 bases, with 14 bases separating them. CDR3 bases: TGTGCCAGCAGTTGGCAGGGGTCGTTGAACTATGGCTACACCTTC. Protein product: CASSWQGSLNYGYTF.

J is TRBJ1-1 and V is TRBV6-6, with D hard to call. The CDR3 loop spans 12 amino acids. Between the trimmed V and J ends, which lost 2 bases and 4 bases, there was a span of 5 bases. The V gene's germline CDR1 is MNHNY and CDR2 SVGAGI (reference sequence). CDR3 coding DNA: TGTGCCAGCAGTTACGAGTTCACTGAAGCTTTCTTT. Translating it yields CASSYEFTEAFF.

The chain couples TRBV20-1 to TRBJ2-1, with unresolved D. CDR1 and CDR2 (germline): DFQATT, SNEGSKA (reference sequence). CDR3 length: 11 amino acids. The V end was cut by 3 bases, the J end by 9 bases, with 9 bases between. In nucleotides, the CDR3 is TGCAGTGCTAGGGGCTCCCCTGAGCAGTTCTTC. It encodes CSARGSPEQFF.

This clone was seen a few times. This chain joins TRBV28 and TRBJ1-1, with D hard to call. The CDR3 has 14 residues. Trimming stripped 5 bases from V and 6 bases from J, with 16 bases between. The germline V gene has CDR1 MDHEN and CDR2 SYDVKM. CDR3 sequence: CASSRLAGSAEAFF. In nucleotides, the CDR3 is TGTGCCAGCAGTCGGTTAGCGGGGAGTGCTGAAGCTTTCTTT. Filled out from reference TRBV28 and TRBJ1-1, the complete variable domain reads DVKVTQSSRYLVKRTGEKVFLECVQDMDHENMFWYRQDPGLGLRLIYFSYDVKMKEKGDIPEGYSVSREKKERFSLILESASTNQTSMYLCASSRLAGSAEAFFGQGTRLTVV.

Here the CDR3 reads CSVRTGGAGDTQYF. For the CDR3, the DNA is TGCAGCGTTAGAACCGGGGGGGCTGGAGATACGCAGTATTTT. The rearrangement joins TRBV29-1 to TRBJ2-3, with TRBD2 matching 8 bases. CDR3 size: 14 residues. After removal of 5 bases from V and 5 bases from J, the junction contained 9 bases not matched to a gene. Germline V gene sequence: CDR1 SQVTM, CDR2 ANQGSEA.

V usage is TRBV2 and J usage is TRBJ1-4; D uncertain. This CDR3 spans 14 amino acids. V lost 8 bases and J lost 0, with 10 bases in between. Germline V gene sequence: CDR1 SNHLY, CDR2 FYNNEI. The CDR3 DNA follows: TGTGCCAGCCTCGGGATTTCAACTAATGAAAAACTGTTTTTT. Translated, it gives CASLGISTNEKLFF.

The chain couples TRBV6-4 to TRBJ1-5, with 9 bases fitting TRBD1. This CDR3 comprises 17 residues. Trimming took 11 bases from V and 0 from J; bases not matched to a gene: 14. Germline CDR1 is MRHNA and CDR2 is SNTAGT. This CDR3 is CAATDRGVRHSNQPQHF. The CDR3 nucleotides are TGTGCCGCCACGGACAGGGGAGTTCGACATAGCAATCAGCCCCAGCATTTT.

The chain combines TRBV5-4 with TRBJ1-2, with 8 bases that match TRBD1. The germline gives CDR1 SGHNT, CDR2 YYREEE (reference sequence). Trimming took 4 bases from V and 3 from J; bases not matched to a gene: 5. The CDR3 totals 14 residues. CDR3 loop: CASSQDRVDYGYTF. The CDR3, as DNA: TGTGCCAGCAGCCAGGACAGGGTGGACTATGGCTACACCTTC.

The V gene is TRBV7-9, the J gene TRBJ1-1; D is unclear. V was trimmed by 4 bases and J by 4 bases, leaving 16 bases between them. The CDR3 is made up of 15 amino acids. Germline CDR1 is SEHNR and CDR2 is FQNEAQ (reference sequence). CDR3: CASSSTVSIVTEAFF. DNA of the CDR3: TGTGCCAGCAGCTCCACAGTATCCATAGTCACTGAAGCTTTCTTT.